This T cell receptor beta chain was sequenced for a study of early T cells in non-severe SARS-CoV-2 infection (dated by TCRdb to about 2021). About the study as a whole: TCR sequencing used bulk RNA from unsorted whole blood, so alpha and beta chains could not be paired. The paper's findings and limits, for the study overall: Matching against VDJdb was skewed toward anti-spike CD8 responses, likely underestimated virus-specific expansions, and missed private and CD4 specificities.

As encoded in the germline V gene (reference sequence), CDR1 is LNHDA while CDR2 is SQIVND. CDR3 length: 14 amino acids, cysteine to phenylalanine. Solely the CDR3 DNA is kept, with 42 bases framed from the first base. The study was a case-control design nested within a healthcare worker cohort in London, UK, with weekly nasopharyngeal swab PCR tests and blood sampling. Healthcare workers were recruited during the week of the UK lockdown, between 23 and 31 March 2020, and followed weekly for up to about 15 weeks. On this clonotype itself: Its antigen is not yet known. Compared with germline, one end of the junction differs, possibly owing to a read error.

Library preparation employed 5' RACE. The instrument given in TCRdb is NextSeq 500. In the TCR library protocol, unique molecular identifiers were attached to individual cDNA molecules to correct for PCR bias and sequencing error. Sequencing covered both TCR alpha and beta chains, and within each sample the abundances of alpha and beta sequences were tightly co-correlated. The original methods were these. Decombinator V4 was used to annotate the V gene, J gene and CDR3 of the TCR sequences. TCRs were defined as expanded if a significant change between any two time points was detected under a Poisson model with p below 0.0001. Abundances of TCRs were expressed as counts per million after normalisation to the total number of TCRs sequenced in each sample. TRAV1-2 paired with TRAJ12, TRAJ20 or TRAJ33 defined MAIT TCRs, while TRAV10 paired with TRAJ18 defined iNKT TCRs. VDJdb, accessed on 1 November 2021, was searched for TCRs annotated for CMV, EBV and SARS-CoV-2, and TCRs annotated for more than one antigen were excluded. Using fastp trimming at Q25 and MiXCR clonotype assembly, TCRdb reanalyzed the public sequencing data and kept in-frame beta chains. Rows matching on CDR3 protein sequence are summarized as one entry with the most common DNA and genes. None of the V and J calls come from the authors' own analysis; TCRdb made them. The sample records about 63,000 distinct CDR3 sequences, roughly 13% of which are singletons. The ten largest clones take up approximately 4.7% of the sample.

The chain is encoded by TRBV19 joined to TRBJ2-1; a weak D assignment points to TRBD2 (6 bases agree). Material for sequencing was whole blood. This clonotype originated in an adult who was a healthcare worker with PCR-confirmed SARS-CoV-2 infection or an uninfected control (not recorded which). The DNA sequence is given as TGTGTCAGTAGTATAGGAGGGCTGACCAATGAGCAGTTCTTC. Its protein product is CVSSIGGLTNEQFF. The full variable domain, with segments outside the CDR3 supplied by the reference TRBV19 and TRBJ2-1 proteins, appears as DGGITQSPKYLFRKEGQNVTLSCEQNLNHDAMYWYRQDPGQGLRLIYYSQIVNDFQKGDIAEGYSVSREKKESFPLTVTSAQKNPTAFYLCVSSIGGLTNEQFFGPGTRLTVL.